The clone carrying this T cell receptor (beta chain) was seen only a few times. The source of the sample is a study of blood T cell repertoires in COVID-19. Study-wide context: From the United States, Italy and Spain came samples of acute and convalescent COVID-19.

Per the original data handling: Cell counts per sample came from amplifying reference gene primers. Measured with immunoSEQ multiplex PCR; TCRdb has only the in-frame clones, and not every one. From that table come the V and J calls and clone size; the DNA was used to work out D and trimming. The data contain around 65,000 clones, roughly 77% of them singletons. Germline V CDR1 and CDR2: SGHDT, YYEEEE. Trimming took 2 bases from V and 1 from J; bases not matched to a gene: 2. The CDR3 loop spans 14 amino acids. V gene TRBV5-6 combines with J gene TRBJ2-5, with TRBD1 matching 7 bases. The specimen was peripheral blood. This clonotype was obtained from an elderly man with acute or convalescent COVID-19. CDR3 nucleotide sequence: TGTGCCAGCAGCTTCGCAGGGGGCCAAGAGACCCAGTACTTC. This encodes CASSFAGGQETQYF.